The 6 T cell receptor beta chains listed next were all sequenced from one sample in a study of tumor-infiltrating lymphocytes in primary liver carcinoma. A primer in the constant region served to generate TCR beta cDNA from about 480 ng of total RNA. Modified slightly, ARM-PCR produced TCR beta libraries over three nested multiplex PCR rounds. TRBV1-TRBV30 forward primers paired with a C-beta reverse primer drove the first two PCR rounds, about 10 cycles each. TCRdb reprocessed the multiplex PCR reads via MiXCR and lists one record per CDR3 protein. Of 250,000 to 400,000 distinct CDR3 sequences in the sample, more than 55% were seen once. Both blood RNA, taken from unsorted whole blood, and germline DNA were extracted. Sequenced material: peripheral blood. All receptors come from a man between 40 and 49 years old with primary liver carcinoma and hepatitis B virus infection.

The count of this clonotype is one. Germline is not matched at one junction end, which may reflect a read error. V gene TRBV5-6 combines with J gene TRBJ2-6; D unclear. The CDR3 has 17 amino acids. CDR1 and CDR2 from the germline V gene are SGHDT and YYEEEE. The CDR3 sequence is CTSSLMRRLGGANVLTF. The CDR3 DNA is TGTACCAGCAGCTTGATGCGTCGGCTGGGTGGGGCCAACGTCCTGACTTTC.

There are many counts of this clonotype. This sequence joins TRBV6-2 or TRBV6-3 and TRBJ2-2, with TRBD2 matching over 8 bases. The CDR3 totals 15 residues. Germline CDR1 and CDR2: MNHEY and SVGEGT. V trimming: 6 bases; J trimming: 1 base; junction bases outside the gene matches: 4. In DNA form, the CDR3 reads TGTGCCAGCAGGCTAAGCGGGGGGAACACCGGGGAGCTGTTTTTT. As protein: CASRLSGGNTGELFF.

This chain connects TRBV7-8 to TRBJ1-5, with D possibly TRBD1 on 5 matching bases. Trimming shortened V by 4 bases and J by 12 bases, and 16 bases separated the two germline ends. Germline assignment: CDR1 SGHVS and CDR2 FQNEAQ. The CDR3 length is 13 residues. The CDR3 bases are TGTGCCAGCAGCTCCCAGGGTTCTGTTGTCCAGCATTTT. Translation gives CASSSQGSVVQHF.

CDR3 residues: CASSPQLAGVSSSYEQYF. Here the CDR3 DNA reads TGTGCCAGCAGCCCTCAATTAGCGGGAGTGTCGAGCTCCTACGAGCAGTACTTC. The chain recombines TRBV7-9 with TRBJ2-7; 9 bases fit TRBD2. This CDR3 has 18 residues. Germline lookup yields CDR1 SEHNR and CDR2 FQNEAQ (reference sequence). V dropped 5 bases and J dropped 0; count of bases not matched to a gene: 14.

As to this clonotype: Relative to the germline gene, one junction end is altered; a read error may explain this. The chain's CDR3 is CAIRTDRADKQHF. The CDR3 DNA reads TGTGCGATCAGGACGGACAGGGCCGACAAGCAGCACTTC. V is TRBV10-3 and J is TRBJ2-7, with 8 bases that match TRBD1. The CDR3 sequence is 13 residues long. CDR1 and CDR2 (germline): ENHRY, SYGVKD.

With regard to this clonotype: The junction departs from germline at one end; a sequencing error may be responsible. The chain combines TRBV12-3 or TRBV12-4 with TRBJ1-1; no clear D gene. The CDR3 runs 13 residues. Here the CDR3 DNA reads TGTGCCAGCACCCCTCAGGAAGGTACTGAAACTTTCTTT. Protein product: CASTPQEGTETFF.